This paragraph covers one T cell receptor beta chain sequence. This clone has just one count. No antigen is known for it. Nothing much larger sits one base from this clone, and base qualities are not available. TCR CDR3 regions were amplified from genomic DNA by multiplex PCR using the deep immunoSEQ assay. Extracted genomic DNA from each cell subset was distributed evenly across all wells of several immunoSEQ 96-well plates, and each plate was treated as a replicate. For sorted subsets, each replicate PCR was loaded with 200 ng genomic DNA, equivalent to about 33,000 T cell genomes. The purified libraries were quantified using a Qubit 3.0 fluorometer, sized with a Bioanalyzer 2100, and then quantified again using the KAPA Library Quantification kit. Every immunoSEQ 96-well plate was sequenced on a dedicated single-read 150-cycle Illumina NextSeq 550 flow cell. The study's own analysis went as follows. Because the immunoSEQ output held only junctional sequences and lacked quality scores, the filtering could not match the filtering applied to full-length reads. Sequences were annotated with PyIR, a Python wrapper for IgBLAST v1.9, and V/J genes and CDR3 were assigned using IMGT germline references. Any read was removed if the V/J assignment was weak (E-value above 1e-6), the CDR3 was missing, or the read contained stop codons, out-of-frame junctions, or ambiguous translated residues. V3J clonotypes were defined as sequences sharing an identical inferred V gene, J gene, and CDR3 amino acid sequence. Percentage overlap between repertoires was calculated by dividing the number of shared unique clonotypes by the size of the smaller repertoire. Richness of each repertoire was evaluated using RTK rarefaction, the Chao1 estimator, and Recon v2.1 estimates of unobserved clonotypes. For all TCRbeta clonotypes obtained by the gDNA method from four donors, generation probabilities were computed with OLGA. The source is immuneACCESS, and TCRdb retained only in-frame sequences with V and J called. Part of the clones is not carried over; for the studies checked, unresolved V genes explain less than half of this, and the remainder is unexplained. V and J calls and clone size come straight from that table; D and trimming were deduced from the DNA. This sample gives 1,500,000 or so clones in total; roughly 96% of them show up just once. Jointly, the top ten make up approximately 1.1% of the sample.

At the junction V is shortened by 4 bases and J by 5 bases, with 14 bases in between. The CDR3 numbers 14 residues from cysteine through phenylalanine. Only the CDR3 region is kept as DNA, spanning 42 bases read in frame from base 1. For CDR1 and CDR2, the germline V gene (reference sequence) lists LNHDA and SQIVND. The data originate from a study of shared clonotypes between healthy human individuals (dated by TCRdb to the early 2020s). In terms of the full investigation: The cohort included three men and a couple of women between 18 and 49 years of age. Between about 0.94 and 8.9 billion PBMCs per donor were obtained by leukapheresis. Per donor, three plates each were used for CD4 naive and CD4 memory, two for CD8 naive, and one for CD8 memory. Different laboratories and diverse techniques were used to prepare libraries and sequence TCR repertoires, to increase sequencing depth and limit assay-specific biases. To estimate repertoire size and how much clonotypes are shared between individuals, the study performed deep sequencing of blood TCR repertoires from five healthy adults.

The donors were healthy, HIV-negative adults who had no recently reported acute infections or vaccinations. Every donor was a Caucasian adult living in Nashville, Tennessee, USA. CD4+ T cells were enriched through magnetic negative selection, after which naive cells were positively selected on CD45RA and the remaining negative fraction served as the memory subset. After blood collection by leukapheresis, PBMCs were isolated using Ficoll-Histopaque density gradient centrifugation and then cryopreserved in the vapor phase of liquid nitrogen. Analytical flow cytometry was used to check the purity and quantity of each magnetically sorted T cell population. Genomic DNA was isolated from every sorted fraction and measured by UV absorbance on a Nanodrop 2000c. Findings and caveats that apply to the study as a whole: Sampling was restricted to blood, and TCR repertoires in tissue are likely to differ from TCR repertoires in blood. Pairwise subsampling indicated that sequencing depth was expected to affect the degree of clonotype sharing among donors. Higher generation probabilities were observed for clonotypes shared by all four sorted-subset donors than for non-shared clonotypes. Naive subsets generally had larger estimated clonotype richness than memory subsets did. Because the study included a small number of donors, the genetic and exposure-history diversity represented was limited. Across a handful of donors, roughly 5.1% of naive CD4, over 3% of naive CD8, around 2.5% of memory CD4, and 0.4% of memory CD8 clonotypes were shared. Even with the large sequencing depth, rarefaction of the sorted-subset datasets indicated that sequencing was incomplete.

The clonotype was recovered from a man aged 30-40 years in good health. The sample was naive CD4+ T cells sorted from blood. The intended sense of this specimen's cell subset or site label: CD45RA+ positively selected. This sequence uses TRBV19 and TRBJ2-5; matching of 5 bases hints at TRBD1 as the D gene. For the CDR3, the sequence is CASSSQGSRETQYF. The DNA sequence follows: TGTGCCAGTAGTAGCCAGGGCTCAAGGGAGACCCAGTACTTC.